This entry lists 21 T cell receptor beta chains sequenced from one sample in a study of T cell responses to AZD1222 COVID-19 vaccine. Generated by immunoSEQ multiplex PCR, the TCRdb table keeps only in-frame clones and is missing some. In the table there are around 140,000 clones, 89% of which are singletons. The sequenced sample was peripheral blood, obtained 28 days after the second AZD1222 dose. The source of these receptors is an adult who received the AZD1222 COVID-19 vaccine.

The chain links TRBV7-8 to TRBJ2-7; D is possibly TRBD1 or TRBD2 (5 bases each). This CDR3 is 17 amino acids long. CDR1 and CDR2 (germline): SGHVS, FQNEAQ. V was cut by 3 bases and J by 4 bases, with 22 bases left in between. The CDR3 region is CASSFPRGGALRYEQYF. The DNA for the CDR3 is TGTGCCAGCAGCTTTCCCCGGGGCGGAGCCCTTAGGTACGAGCAGTACTTC.

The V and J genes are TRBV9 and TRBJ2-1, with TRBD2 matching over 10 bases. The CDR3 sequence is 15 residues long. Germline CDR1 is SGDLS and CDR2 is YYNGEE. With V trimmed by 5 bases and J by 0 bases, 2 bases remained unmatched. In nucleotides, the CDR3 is TGTGCCAGCAGGCCTAGCGGGAGCTCCTACAATGAGCAGTTCTTC. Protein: CASRPSGSSYNEQFF.

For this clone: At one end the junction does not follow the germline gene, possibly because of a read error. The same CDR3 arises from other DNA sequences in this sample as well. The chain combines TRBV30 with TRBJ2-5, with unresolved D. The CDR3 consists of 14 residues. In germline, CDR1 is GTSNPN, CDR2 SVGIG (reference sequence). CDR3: CAWSVVRRKETQYF. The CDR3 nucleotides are TGTGCTTGGAGTGTAGTAAGGCGGAAAGAGACCCAGTACTTC.

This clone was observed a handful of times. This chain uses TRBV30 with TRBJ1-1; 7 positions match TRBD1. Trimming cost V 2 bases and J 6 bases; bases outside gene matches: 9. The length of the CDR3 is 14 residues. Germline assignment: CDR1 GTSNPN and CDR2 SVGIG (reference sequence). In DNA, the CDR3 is TGTGCCTGGAGTCCTGACAGGGAGTCCTCTGAAGCTTTCTTT. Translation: CAWSPDRESSEAFF.

The CDR3 DNA sequence: TGCAGTGCTAGTCCCACGGGGGAGCAGTACTTC. Amino acid sequence: CSASPTGEQYF. The chain carries TRBV20-1 and TRBJ2-7, with D possibly TRBD2 on 5 matching bases. This CDR3 is 11 amino acids long. Germline loops: CDR1 DFQATT, CDR2 SNEGSKA (reference sequence). V was shortened by 3 bases and J by 7 bases, with 10 bases between the two germline ends.

The CDR3 DNA reads as TGTGCCAGCAGCTTAACTACAGGGGACTACGAGCAGTACTTC. The encoded protein is CASSLTTGDYEQYF. The V and J genes are TRBV7-9 and TRBJ2-7; 7 bases map to TRBD1. J gave up 3 bases and V 2 bases, and 4 bases lay outside the gene matches. Looked up from germline, CDR1 is SEHNR and CDR2 is FQNEAQ (reference sequence). This CDR3 region has 14 residues.

The CDR3 DNA reads as TGTGCCAGCAGCCTGGAGGTAGGGGGCGGCACCGGGGAGCTGTTTTTT. It is translated as CASSLEVGGGTGELFF. V is TRBV5-6 and J is TRBJ2-2; 7 bases line up with TRBD1. CDR3 size: 16 residues. Germline lookup yields CDR1 SGHDT and CDR2 YYEEEE. The V gene end was trimmed by 4 bases and the J gene end by 4 bases; junction bases not matched to a gene: 10.

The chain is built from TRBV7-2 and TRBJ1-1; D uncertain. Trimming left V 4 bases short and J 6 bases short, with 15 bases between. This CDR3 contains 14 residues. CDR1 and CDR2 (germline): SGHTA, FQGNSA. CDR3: CASSSYRGKAEAFF. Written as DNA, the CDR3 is TGTGCCAGCAGCTCCTACAGAGGGAAGGCTGAAGCTTTCTTT. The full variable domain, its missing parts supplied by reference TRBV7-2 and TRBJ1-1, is GAGVSQSPSNKVTEKGKDVELRCDPISGHTALYWYRQSLGQGLEFLIYFQGNSAPDKSGLPSDRFSAERTGGSVSTLTIQRTQQEDSAVYLCASSSYRGKAEAFFGQGTRLTVV.

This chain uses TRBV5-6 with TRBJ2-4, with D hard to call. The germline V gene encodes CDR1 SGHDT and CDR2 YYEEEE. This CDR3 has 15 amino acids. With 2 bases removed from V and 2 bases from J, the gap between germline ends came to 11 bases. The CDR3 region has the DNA TGTGCCAGCAGCTTTCTGGAGAGCACCAAAAACATTCAGTACTTC. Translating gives CASSFLESTKNIQYF. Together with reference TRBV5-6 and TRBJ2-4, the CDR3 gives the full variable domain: DAGVTQSPTHLIKTRGQQVTLRCSPKSGHDTVSWYQQALGQGPQFIFQYYEEEERQRGNFPDRFSGHQFPNYSSELNVNALLLGDSALYLCASSFLESTKNIQYFGAGTRLSVL.

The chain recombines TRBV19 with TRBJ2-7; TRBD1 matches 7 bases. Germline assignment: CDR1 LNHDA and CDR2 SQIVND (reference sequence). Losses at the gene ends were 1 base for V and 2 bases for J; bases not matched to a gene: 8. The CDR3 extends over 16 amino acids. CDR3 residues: CASSIGRAGGTYEQYF. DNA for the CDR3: TGTGCCAGTAGTATAGGACGGGCAGGGGGAACCTACGAGCAGTACTTC. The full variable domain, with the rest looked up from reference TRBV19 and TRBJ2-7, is DGGITQSPKYLFRKEGQNVTLSCEQNLNHDAMYWYRQDPGQGLRLIYYSQIVNDFQKGDIAEGYSVSREKKESFPLTVTSAQKNPTAFYLCASSIGRAGGTYEQYFGPGTRLTVT.

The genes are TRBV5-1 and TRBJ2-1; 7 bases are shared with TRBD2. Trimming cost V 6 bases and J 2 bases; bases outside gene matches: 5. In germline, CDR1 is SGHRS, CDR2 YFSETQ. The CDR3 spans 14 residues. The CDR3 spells CASTTSVTYNEQFF. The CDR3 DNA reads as TGCGCCAGCACAACTAGCGTGACCTACAATGAGCAGTTCTTC.

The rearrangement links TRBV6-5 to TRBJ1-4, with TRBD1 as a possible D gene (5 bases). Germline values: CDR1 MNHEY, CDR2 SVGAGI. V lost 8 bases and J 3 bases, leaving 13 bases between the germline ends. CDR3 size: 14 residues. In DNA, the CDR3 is TGTGCCAGCCTTAGGGCAGGGTCTAATGAAAAACTGTTTTTT. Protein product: CASLRAGSNEKLFF.

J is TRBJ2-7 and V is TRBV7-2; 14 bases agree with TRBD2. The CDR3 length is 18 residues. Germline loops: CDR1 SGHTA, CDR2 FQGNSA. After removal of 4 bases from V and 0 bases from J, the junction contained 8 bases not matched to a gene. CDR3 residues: CASSSPGLAGVNSYEQYF. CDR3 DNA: TGTGCCAGCAGCTCCCCGGGACTAGCGGGAGTAAACTCCTACGAGCAGTACTTC.

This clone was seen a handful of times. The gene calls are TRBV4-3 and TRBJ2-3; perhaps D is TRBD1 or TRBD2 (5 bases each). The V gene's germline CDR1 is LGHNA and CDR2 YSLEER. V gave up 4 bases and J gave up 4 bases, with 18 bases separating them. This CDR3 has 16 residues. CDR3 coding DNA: TGCGCCAGCAGCCTACAAGTGGGTAGGGGAGCAGATACGCAGTATTTT. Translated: CASSLQVGRGADTQYF.

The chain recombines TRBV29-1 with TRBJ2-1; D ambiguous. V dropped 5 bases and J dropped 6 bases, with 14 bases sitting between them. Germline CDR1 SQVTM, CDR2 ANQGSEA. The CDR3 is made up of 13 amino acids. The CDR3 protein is CSVTLFPGNEQFF. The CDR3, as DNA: TGCAGCGTTACGTTGTTTCCGGGCAATGAGCAGTTCTTC.

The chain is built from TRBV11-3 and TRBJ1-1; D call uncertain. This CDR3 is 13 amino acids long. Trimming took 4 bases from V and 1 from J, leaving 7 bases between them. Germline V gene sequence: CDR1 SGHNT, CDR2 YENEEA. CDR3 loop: CASSSRQNTEAFF. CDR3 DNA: TGTGCCAGCAGCTCCCGCCAGAACACTGAAGCTTTCTTT. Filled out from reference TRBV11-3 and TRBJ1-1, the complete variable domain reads EAGVVQSPRYKIIEKKQPVAFWCNPISGHNTLYWYLQNLGQGPELLIRYENEEAVDDSQLPKDRFSAERLKGVDSTLKIQPAELGDSAVYLCASSSRQNTEAFFGQGTRLTVV.

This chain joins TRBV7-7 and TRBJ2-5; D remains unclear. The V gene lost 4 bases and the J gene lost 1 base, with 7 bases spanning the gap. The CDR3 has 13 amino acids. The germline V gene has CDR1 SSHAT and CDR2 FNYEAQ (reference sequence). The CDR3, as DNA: TGTGCCAGCAGCTCTACGCTCCAAGAGACCCAGTACTTC. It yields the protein CASSSTLQETQYF.

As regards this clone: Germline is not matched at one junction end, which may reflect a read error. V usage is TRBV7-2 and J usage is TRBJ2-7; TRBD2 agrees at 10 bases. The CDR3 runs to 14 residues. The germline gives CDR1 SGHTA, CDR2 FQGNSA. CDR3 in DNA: TGTGCCAGCAGGTTAGCGGGAGGCTCGTACGAGCAGTACTTC. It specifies CASRLAGGSYEQYF.

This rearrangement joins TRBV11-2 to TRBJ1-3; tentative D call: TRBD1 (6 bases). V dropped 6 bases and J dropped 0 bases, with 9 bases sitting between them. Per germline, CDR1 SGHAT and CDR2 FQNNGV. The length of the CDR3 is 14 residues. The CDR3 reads CASRGGLSGNTIYF. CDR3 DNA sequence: TGTGCCAGCAGAGGGGGGCTCTCTGGAAACACCATATATTTT.

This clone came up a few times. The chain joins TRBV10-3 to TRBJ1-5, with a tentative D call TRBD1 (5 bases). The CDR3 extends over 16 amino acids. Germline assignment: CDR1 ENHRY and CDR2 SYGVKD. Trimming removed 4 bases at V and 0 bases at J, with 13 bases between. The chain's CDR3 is CAISVGGDGSNQPQHF. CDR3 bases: TGTGCCATCAGTGTCGGAGGGGACGGTAGCAATCAGCCCCAGCATTTT.

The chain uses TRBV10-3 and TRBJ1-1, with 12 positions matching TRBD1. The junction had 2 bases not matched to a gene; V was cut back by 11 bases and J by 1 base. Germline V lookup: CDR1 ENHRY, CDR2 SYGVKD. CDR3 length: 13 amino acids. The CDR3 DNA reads TGTGCCGGGGGACAGGGGGCGAACACTGAAGCTTTCTTT. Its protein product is CAGGQGANTEAFF.